The present T cell receptor (beta chain) was sequenced within a study of yellow fever vaccine responses in identical twins (dated by TCRdb to 2017 to 2018). About the full investigation: In identical twins, the study followed T cell clones that responded to the vaccine with precision.

Comment on this clonotype: Its target antigen remains unknown. No clone much larger than this one lies a single base away; base qualities are absent.

In the germline V gene, CDR1 corresponds to KGHSH and CDR2 to LQKENI. The CDR3 contains 18 residues, cysteine and phenylalanine counted. Solely the CDR3 DNA is kept, with 54 bases framed from the first base. Unmatched junction bases come to 1, with V trimmed by 0 bases and J by 0 bases. The receptor library was made with RT-PCR. These reads were obtained on an Illumina HiSeq 2500. The raw public data were reprocessed by TCRdb itself: fastp quality trimming at Q25, MiXCR clonotype calling, in-frame beta chains only. Identical CDR3 proteins give one entry, which carries the most common genes and DNA. This sample has 1,500 or so distinct CDR3 sequences in its table, and about four fifths of those were observed once. Jointly, the top ten make up 28% of the sample. The investigation overall reported the following: The authors reported that the T cell response to vaccination in identical twins appeared partly convergent and partly personalized.

Sample: T cells from blood (PBMCs), unsorted or a sorted subset (not recorded which), taken before or after yellow fever vaccination (not recorded which). The chain employs TRBV18 and TRBJ2-3, with TRBD2 matching 15 junction bases. The receptor comes from a female donor who received the yellow fever vaccine. The CDR3 here reads CASSPPGTSGGSTDTQYF. The bases are TGTGCCAGCTCACCACCCGGGACTAGCGGGGGGAGCACAGATACGCAGTATTTT.